The 13 T cell receptor beta chains given below trace back to one sample, sequenced in a study of identical twins. TCRdb re-analysed the 5' RACE reads in MiXCR, keeping a single row per CDR3 protein. The table records some 96,000 distinct CDR3 sequences, about 6.1% of them present only once. The sequenced material came from memory T cells sorted from blood. The receptors were gathered from a woman between 45 and 65 years old in good health.

Many counts were recorded for this clonotype. The chain combines TRBV29-1 with TRBJ1-1; weak D call: TRBD1 (6 bases). Germline V gene data show CDR1 as SQVTM and CDR2 as ANQGSEA. The CDR3 is 15 amino acids. Deletions cut 6 bases from V and 5 bases from J, with 22 bases between. Written as DNA, the CDR3 is TGCAGCGTCCACAGGGAATCCGGCTTGGGAACTGAAGCTTTCTTT. Its protein is CSVHRESGLGTEAFF.

This clonotype appeared many times. This rearrangement joins TRBV7-8 to TRBJ1-1, with unresolved D. The CDR3 has 15 residues. Germline-derived CDR1 and CDR2 are SGHVS and FQNEAQ. Trimming left V 5 bases short and J 3 bases short, with 16 bases between. The CDR3 region is CASSPRGDGYTEAFF. The CDR3 DNA reads as TGTGCCAGCAGCCCCCGCGGTGACGGATACACTGAAGCTTTCTTT.

This clonotype was observed a few times. This chain links TRBV7-8 with TRBJ2-7, with D possibly matching TRBD1 (6 bases). The CDR3 spans 14 residues. V lost 1 base, J lost 2 bases, and 9 bases lay in between. Germline assignment: CDR1 SGHVS and CDR2 FQNEAQ. The CDR3 nucleotides are TGTGCCAGCAGCTTAGGGCAGGGGACCTACGAGCAGTACTTC. It yields the protein CASSLGQGTYEQYF.

This clonotype was counted only a few times. This sequence joins TRBV6-2 or TRBV6-3 and TRBJ2-4; 12 nucleotides match TRBD2. CDR1 is MNHEY, CDR2 SVGEGT, per germline. V trimming: 5 bases; J trimming: 10 bases; junction bases outside the gene matches: 9. The CDR3 runs 15 residues. CDR3 bases: TGTGCCAGCAGTGAACAGACTAGCGGGAGCGCAATTCAGTACTTC. It encodes CASSEQTSGSAIQYF.

Ten or more counts support this clonotype. The genes are TRBV3-1 and TRBJ1-1, with 8 bases aligning to TRBD1. The ends lost 6 bases at V and 0 bases at J; junction bases unmatched: 3. Germline V gives CDR1 LGHDT, CDR2 YNNKEL (reference sequence). This CDR3 comprises 14 residues. The CDR3 loop reads CASRRQGLNTEAFF. For the CDR3, the DNA is TGTGCCAGCAGAAGACAGGGGTTGAACACTGAAGCTTTCTTT.

This clonotype appeared a few times. This rearrangement joins TRBV20-1 to TRBJ2-6; D perhaps matches TRBD1 (6 bases). Germline CDR1 and CDR2: DFQATT and SNEGSKA (reference sequence). The CDR3 has 17 amino acids. V was pared by 5 bases and J by 0 bases, with 17 bases between. CDR3 sequence: CSAGVRGQVSGANVLTF. CDR3 coding DNA: TGCAGTGCTGGGGTCCGGGGACAAGTCTCTGGGGCCAACGTCCTGACTTTC.

This clonotype appeared many times. Here the CDR3 DNA reads TGTGCCAGCAGTTTAGATCCGGGGCGTGGGACTGAAGCTTTCTTT. It encodes CASSLDPGRGTEAFF. The chain couples TRBV12-3 or TRBV12-4 to TRBJ1-1, with D maybe TRBD1 (5 bases). The CDR3 loop spans 15 amino acids. V lost 1 base, J lost 5 bases, and 14 bases lay in between.

This clonotype was found many times. V is TRBV11-3 and J is TRBJ2-5; no definite D call. V was shortened by 0 bases and J by 5 bases, with 4 bases between the two germline ends. Looked up from germline, CDR1 is SGHNT and CDR2 is YENEEA. This CDR3 comprises 12 residues. The CDR3 protein is CASSLDPETQYF. CDR3 DNA: TGTGCCAGCAGCTTAGACCCCGAGACCCAGTACTTC.

The chain combines TRBV9 with TRBJ2-5; possible D gene TRBD1, 6 bases. From germline, CDR1 is SGDLS and CDR2 YYNGEE. CDR3 length equals 14 residues. The V end was cut by 0 bases, the J end by 5 bases, with 11 bases between. The DNA of the CDR3 is TGTGCCAGCAGCGTAGAACAGGGCAGGGAGACCCAGTACTTC. This gives the protein CASSVEQGRETQYF.

This clonotype occurred many times. The gene calls are TRBV27 and TRBJ2-3; 16 bases fit TRBD2. With 3 bases clipped from V and 7 bases from J, the junction kept 1 base outside the gene matches. Germline CDR1 and CDR2: MNHEY and SMNVEV (reference sequence). The CDR3 has 15 residues. CDR3 nucleotide sequence: TGTGCCAGCAGTTTGGGACTAGCGGGAGGGAATACGCAGTATTTT. Amino acid sequence: CASSLGLAGGNTQYF.

This clonotype has a count of ten or more. This rearrangement joins TRBV12-3 or TRBV12-4 to TRBJ2-2; possible D gene TRBD2, 6 bases. The CDR3 has 16 amino acids. Trimming stripped 5 bases from V and 5 bases from J, with 18 bases between. The CDR3 DNA follows: TGTGCCAGCAGTGCTTGGGGACTCCGACGAACCGGGGAGCTGTTTTTT. Encoded protein: CASSAWGLRRTGELFF.

This clonotype was seen at least ten times. V usage is TRBV24-1 and J usage is TRBJ2-3, with D perhaps TRBD2 (5 bases). Trimming removed 1 base from V and 7 bases from J, with 14 bases in between. The CDR3 spans 15 residues. From germline, CDR1 is KGHDR and CDR2 SFDVKD. The CDR3 loop is CATSDFALGVHTQYF. CDR3 nucleotide sequence: TGTGCCACCAGTGATTTTGCCTTGGGAGTCCATACGCAGTATTTT.

This clonotype was seen repeatedly, ten times or more. The chain combines TRBV15 with TRBJ2-2; D ambiguous. With 3 bases removed from V and 4 bases from J, the gap between germline ends came to 3 bases. CDR3 length equals 12 residues. Per germline, CDR1 LNHNV and CDR2 YYDKDF (reference sequence). Here the CDR3 DNA reads TGTGCCACCAGCAGGACCACCGGGGAGCTGTTTTTT. This sequence encodes CATSRTTGELFF.